This entry lists 11 T cell receptor beta chains sequenced from one sample in a study of beta chain features in type 1 diabetes. The authors reverse transcribed all of the isolated RNA, so sequencing captured expressed TCRB transcripts. Produced via immunoSEQ multiplex PCR; TCRdb's table is partial and in-frame only. The sample includes about 340,000 clones, 6.5% to 10% of them seen just once. The specimen sequenced was central memory CD4+ T cells from blood. The receptor set was obtained from a woman under 30 in good health.

This clone was detected a few times. V is TRBV7-2 and J is TRBJ2-5; 8 bases are a match to TRBD1. Germline V gene lookup returns CDR1 SGHTA and CDR2 FQGNSA. The junction had 5 bases not matched to a gene; V was cut back by 3 bases and J by 5 bases. This CDR3 has 14 residues. The CDR3 nucleotides read TGTGCCAGCAGCTTTCAGGGGGCGCGGGAGACCCAGTACTTC. Its protein product is CASSFQGARETQYF.

The chain joins TRBV28 to TRBJ1-3; no firm D call. Germline CDR1 MDHEN, CDR2 SYDVKM. The germline V and J ends were trimmed by 8 bases and 2 bases, with 7 bases remaining between them. The CDR3 is made up of 12 amino acids. The CDR3 DNA is TGTGCCAGCGGAGAACCTGGAAACACCATATATTTT. Protein product: CASGEPGNTIYF.

Ten or more counts support this clone. The genes are TRBV7-9 and TRBJ2-3, with TRBD2 as a possible D gene (5 bases). The CDR3 contains 16 residues. From germline, CDR1 is SEHNR and CDR2 FQNEAQ (reference sequence). Trimming pared 4 bases from V and 6 bases from J, leaving 20 bases between. The CDR3 loop reads CASSSPDGLRGDTQYF. In DNA, the CDR3 is TGTGCCAGCAGCTCCCCGGACGGACTCCGTGGGGATACGCAGTATTTT.

This clone was counted only a few times. The chain carries TRBV7-9 and TRBJ1-3; unclear D gene. Trimming took off 5 bases at V and 4 bases at J, with 12 bases between the two ends. The CDR3 contains 14 residues. The germline gives CDR1 SEHNR, CDR2 FQNEAQ (reference sequence). DNA for the CDR3: TGTGCCAGCAGCCGCGCCGAGGTCGGAAACACCATATATTTT. Its translation is CASSRAEVGNTIYF. Supplemented by reference TRBV7-9 and TRBJ1-3, the full variable domain reads DTGVSQNPRHKITKRGQNVTFRCDPISEHNRLYWYRQTLGQGPEFLTYFQNEAQLEKSRLLSDRFSAERPKGSFSTLEIQRTEQGDSAMYLCASSRAEVGNTIYFGEGSWLTVV.

The genes are TRBV6-5 and TRBJ2-1; tentative D call: TRBD2 (5 bases). CDR1 is MNHEY, CDR2 SVGAGI, per germline. This CDR3 comprises 14 residues. The V end lost 1 base, the J end lost 5 bases, and 9 bases lay between the germline ends. The CDR3 loop reads CASSYLERHNEQFF. In nucleotides, the CDR3 is TGTGCCAGCAGTTACTTGGAGCGGCACAATGAGCAGTTCTTC.

This clone was seen only a few times. The chain carries TRBV9 and TRBJ2-3; weak D call: TRBD1 (6 bases). V was pared by 5 bases and J by 8 bases, with 12 bases between. The CDR3 covers 12 residues. CDR1 is SGDLS and CDR2 is YYNGEE in the germline V gene. The CDR3 nucleotides are TGTGCCAGCAGTCGGACAGATGGTACGCAGTATTTT. Protein product: CASSRTDGTQYF.

This clone appeared many times. J is TRBJ2-1 and V is TRBV2; D is perhaps TRBD1 (6 bases). Per the germline V gene, CDR1 is SNHLY and CDR2 is FYNNEI. With 10 bases removed from V and 10 bases from J, the gap between germline ends came to 14 bases. The CDR3 extends over 11 amino acids. The CDR3 DNA sequence: TGTGCCACCACACTAAGGGGGGAGCAGTTCTTC. This gives the protein CATTLRGEQFF.

This clone was detected only a few times. The same CDR3 can be traced to other DNA sequences in this sample. The chain carries TRBV7-2 and TRBJ2-1; D is perhaps TRBD2 (6 bases). The CDR3 spans 15 residues. V shed 0 bases and J shed 4 bases, with 10 bases lying between them. The germline CDR1 and CDR2 sequences are SGHTA and FQGNSA. This CDR3 is CASSLASGTYNEQFF. CDR3 DNA: TGTGCCAGCAGCTTAGCTAGCGGAACATACAATGAGCAGTTCTTC.

The gene calls are TRBV29-1 and TRBJ2-5, with 12 bases fitting TRBD1. There are 14 residues in the CDR3. The germline gives CDR1 SQVTM, CDR2 ANQGSEA. Trimming removed 3 bases from V and 4 bases from J; junction bases left unmatched: 3. The CDR3 DNA reads TGCAGCGTTGATTGGGACAGGGGGCGAGAGACCCAGTACTTC. It encodes CSVDWDRGRETQYF.

The rearrangement uses TRBV5-1 and TRBJ2-1; TRBD2 agrees at 7 bases. The CDR3 spans 17 residues. V lost 4 bases and J lost 9; bases outside the gene matches: 19. Germline V gives CDR1 SGHRS, CDR2 YFSETQ. The CDR3 DNA follows: TGCGCCAGCAGCGGCGAGGGTCGAGGGCGGGAGCAAGGTGAGCAGTTCTTC. Encoded protein: CASSGEGRGREQGEQFF.

The gene calls are TRBV2 and TRBJ2-5; D is unclear. Germline-derived CDR1 and CDR2 are SNHLY and FYNNEI. V was cut by 3 bases and J by 4 bases, with 9 bases left in between. The CDR3 length is 13 residues. The DNA of the CDR3 is TGTGCCAGCAGTGAGGGGTTTACAGAGACCCAGTACTTC. Translating it yields CASSEGFTETQYF.